Listed here are 20 T cell receptor beta chains from one sample, sequenced in a study of cytomegalovirus exposure and HLA in healthy donors (dated by TCRdb to the late 2010s). The library was generated by the immunoSEQ multiplex PCR assay. For the multiplex PCR, a mixture combining 60 forward primers for TCR Vbeta segments and 13 reverse primers for TCR Jbeta segments was used. In its TCRdb copy, this immuneACCESS table keeps in-frame sequences only and misses some clones. Where compared with another copy, unresolved V genes explain less than half of these, and the others have no known cause. This sample is represented by about 150,000 clones; about 10% of them were singletons. The top ten hold approximately 1.9% of the sample. The sequenced material came from PBMCs. The receptors derive from a man aged 45 to 65 in good health and CMV-seronegative.

This clone has a handful of counts. The V gene is TRBV28, the J gene TRBJ1-1; D possibly corresponds to TRBD1 (5 bases). The CDR3 sequence is 13 residues long. The germline V and J ends were trimmed by 5 bases and 9 bases, with 16 bases remaining between them. The germline V gene encodes CDR1 MDHEN and CDR2 SYDVKM. CDR3 coding DNA: TGTGCCAGCAGTCCGCGGCTTGGGGCGAAAGCTTTCTTT. Translating gives CASSPRLGAKAFF.

This sequence joins TRBV6-1 and TRBJ2-5; 7 positions match TRBD1. The DNA end is a closer match to TRBJ2-7, so the J assignment may be wrong. Germline V CDR1 and CDR2: MNHNS, SASEGT. This CDR3 has 15 amino acids. The CDR3, as DNA: TGTGCCAGCACCCCCGTCGGACAGGTAACCTACGAGCAGTACTTC. The encoded protein is CASTPVGQVTYEQYF.

The rearrangement links TRBV6-1 to TRBJ1-2; 9 positions agree with TRBD1. V trimming: 6 bases; J trimming: 8 bases; junction bases outside the gene matches: 7. The CDR3 contains 13 residues. Germline CDR1 and CDR2: MNHNS and SASEGT. The chain's CDR3 is CASRLQGAQGYTF. The CDR3, as DNA: TGTGCCAGCAGATTACAGGGGGCGCAGGGCTACACCTTC.

In this sample, this clone turned up a few times. V is TRBV14 and J is TRBJ2-5, with 13 bases matching TRBD2. Germline loops: CDR1 SGHDN, CDR2 FVKESK. V trimming: 6 bases; J trimming: 3 bases; junction bases outside the gene matches: 4. The CDR3 consists of 15 residues. The CDR3, as DNA: TGTGCCAGCAGGGGGACTAGCGGGACAGAAGAGACCCAGTACTTC. This encodes CASRGTSGTEETQYF. Based on the CDR3 plus reference TRBV14 and TRBJ2-5, the full variable domain is EAGVTQFPSHSVIEKGQTVTLRCDPISGHDNLYWYRRVMGKEIKFLLHFVKESKQDESGMPNNRFLAERTGGTYSTLKVQPAELEDSGVYFCASRGTSGTEETQYFGPGTRLLVL.

This CDR3 reads CASSYSLSMNTEAFF. The DNA of the CDR3 is TGTGCCAGCAGTTACTCACTGAGCATGAACACTGAAGCTTTCTTT. This chain links TRBV6-5 with TRBJ1-1; D remains unclear. The CDR3 has 15 residues. Looked up from germline, CDR1 is MNHEY and CDR2 is SVGAGI. V lost 0 bases to trimming and J lost 0 bases, with 8 bases between them.

The chain links TRBV11-2 to TRBJ2-6; D remains ambiguous. The CDR3 sequence is 15 residues long. Germline assignment: CDR1 SGHAT and CDR2 FQNNGV. The V and J ends lost 3 bases and 0 bases respectively, with 6 bases between them. CDR3: CASSFGSSGANVLTF. For the CDR3, the DNA is TGTGCCAGCAGCTTTGGTAGCTCTGGGGCCAACGTCCTGACTTTC.

The J gene is TRBJ1-5, the V gene TRBV25-1; D call uncertain. The V and J ends lost 4 bases and 6 bases respectively, with 13 bases between them. The length of the CDR3 is 14 residues. Germline loops: CDR1 MGHDK, CDR2 SYGVNS. The CDR3 loop is CASSGRGGSQPQHF. DNA for the CDR3: TGTGCCAGCAGTGGTCGCGGAGGGAGTCAGCCCCAGCATTTT.

This clone was counted only a few times. The chain has TRBV14 and TRBJ2-1, with TRBD2 matching over 11 bases. With 4 bases clipped from V and 5 bases from J, the junction kept 4 bases outside the gene matches. Germline CDR1 and CDR2: SGHDN and FVKESK. The CDR3 has 15 residues. The CDR3 nucleotides read TGTGCCAGCAGCCTAGCGGGAGGGGCAAACAATGAGCAGTTCTTC. Encoded protein: CASSLAGGANNEQFF.

This clone was observed a handful of times. The chain has TRBV19 and TRBJ1-2; TRBD1 matches 9 bases. This CDR3 comprises 15 residues. The germline CDR1 and CDR2 sequences are LNHDA and SQIVND (reference sequence). The trim removed 3 bases at V and 7 bases at J, leaving 9 bases unmatched. CDR3 residues: CASSMWGQGSAGYTF. DNA for the CDR3: TGTGCCAGTAGTATGTGGGGACAGGGATCCGCTGGCTACACCTTC.

The V gene is TRBV30, the J gene TRBJ2-6, with 7 positions matching TRBD2. Germline lookup yields CDR1 GTSNPN and CDR2 SVGIG (reference sequence). The CDR3 length is 15 residues. With 5 bases clipped from V and 1 base from J, the junction kept 5 bases outside the gene matches. This CDR3 is CAWGGRGSGANVLTF. The CDR3 bases are TGTGCCTGGGGGGGGAGGGGTTCTGGGGCCAACGTCCTGACTTTC.

J is TRBJ1-6 and V is TRBV2; tentative D call: TRBD1 (5 bases). Trimming removed 0 bases from V and 7 bases from J, with 10 bases in between. In germline, CDR1 is SNHLY, CDR2 FYNNEI. The CDR3 consists of 15 residues. The CDR3 protein is CASSEAGGRNSPLHF. Written as DNA, the CDR3 is TGTGCCAGCAGTGAAGCTGGGGGGAGGAATTCACCCCTCCACTTT.

V usage is TRBV6-1 and J usage is TRBJ1-6, with 8 bases matching TRBD1. V lost 1 base and J lost 11; bases outside the gene matches: 13. Germline lookup yields CDR1 MNHNS and CDR2 SASEGT. The CDR3 length is 17 residues. The CDR3: CASSEVRPGQATTPLHF. CDR3 coding DNA: TGTGCCAGCAGTGAAGTACGTCCGGGACAGGCAACAACACCCCTCCACTTT.

J is TRBJ2-1 and V is TRBV25-1; 7 bases map to TRBD2. Germline CDR1 is MGHDK and CDR2 is SYGVNS. J gave up 2 bases and V 5 bases, and 3 bases lay outside the gene matches. The CDR3 runs 14 residues. The CDR3 DNA sequence: TGTGCCAGCAGTCCAGCGGGGCCCTACAATGAGCAGTTCTTC. Its protein is CASSPAGPYNEQFF.

This clone was observed a few times. The CDR3 here is CASSRGQVMNTEAFF. CDR3 nucleotides: TGTGCCAGCAGCAGGGGACAGGTGATGAACACTGAAGCTTTCTTT. This chain uses TRBV5-5 with TRBJ1-1; 8 bases match TRBD1. This CDR3 has 15 amino acids. J was trimmed by 0 bases and V by 4 bases; bases with no gene match: 5. Per germline, CDR1 SGHKS and CDR2 YYEKEE (reference sequence).

This clone is judged medium-sized. The chain uses TRBV4-2 and TRBJ2-1, with TRBD2 identical over 10 bases. The CDR3 covers 16 residues. Trimming took 0 bases from V and 2 from J; bases not matched to a gene: 1. Germline V CDR1 and CDR2: LGHNA, YNFKEQ. DNA for the CDR3: TGTGCCAGCAGCCAAGACGGGACTAGCGCCTACAATGAGCAGTTCTTC. It codes for CASSQDGTSAYNEQFF.

This chain links TRBV18 with TRBJ2-3, with a tentative D call TRBD2 (5 bases). Germline V gene lookup returns CDR1 KGHSH and CDR2 LQKENI. V was trimmed by 3 bases and J by 4 bases, leaving 14 bases between them. This CDR3 is built from 15 residues. The CDR3 DNA reads TGTGCCAGCTCACCCGGACTCGGACCTTCAGATACGCAGTATTTT. Translated, it gives CASSPGLGPSDTQYF.

This clone was seen more than once but under ten times. The chain carries TRBV5-1 and TRBJ2-1; D is possibly TRBD2 (7 bases). Trimming stripped 1 base from V and 4 bases from J, with 12 bases between. CDR1 and CDR2 (germline): SGHRS, YFSETQ. CDR3 length: 15 amino acids. The CDR3 loop is CASSLSAGAYNEQFF. The CDR3 DNA reads TGCGCCAGCAGCTTGTCGGCGGGGGCGTACAATGAGCAGTTCTTC.

In its sample, this clone was seen a few times. The chain recombines TRBV2 with TRBJ1-5; TRBD1 agrees at 8 bases. CDR1 SNHLY and CDR2 FYNNEI come from the germline V gene. After removal of 4 bases from V and 0 bases from J, the junction contained 8 bases not matched to a gene. This CDR3 contains 17 residues. In DNA, the CDR3 is TGTGCCAGCAGTGCAGGGGGCCGGAGACTTAGCAATCAGCCCCAGCATTTT. Encoded protein: CASSAGGRRLSNQPQHF. The entire variable domain, with the rest obtained from reference TRBV2 and TRBJ1-5, is as follows: EPEVTQTPSHQVTQMGQEVILRCVPISNHLYFYWYRQILGQKVEFLVSFYNNEISEKSEIFDDQFSVERPDGSNFTLKIRSTKLEDSAMYFCASSAGGRRLSNQPQHFGDGTRLSIL.

The chain recombines TRBV5-1 with TRBJ2-5; 8 positions match TRBD2. The CDR3 runs to 16 residues. Losses at the gene ends were 0 bases for V and 4 bases for J; bases not matched to a gene: 8. CDR1 and CDR2 (germline): SGHRS, YFSETQ. This chain's CDR3 is CASSLGGGGPPETQYF. CDR3 bases: TGCGCCAGCAGCTTGGGGGGCGGGGGGCCCCCAGAGACCCAGTACTTC. Together with reference TRBV5-1 and TRBJ2-5, the CDR3 gives the full variable domain: KAGVTQTPRYLIKTRGQQVTLSCSPISGHRSVSWYQQTPGQGLQFLFEYFSETQRNKGNFPGRFSGRQFSNSRSEMNVSTLELGDSALYLCASSLGGGGPPETQYFGPGTRLLVL.

The chain is built from TRBV5-4 and TRBJ2-3; 14 bases fit TRBD2. With 3 bases clipped from V and 0 bases from J, the junction kept 3 bases outside the gene matches. Germline CDR1 and CDR2: SGHNT and YYREEE (reference sequence). The CDR3 spans 17 residues. CDR3 loop: CASSYRLAGGSTDTQYF. The CDR3 coding sequence is TGTGCCAGCAGCTACCGACTAGCGGGGGGGAGCACAGATACGCAGTATTTT.